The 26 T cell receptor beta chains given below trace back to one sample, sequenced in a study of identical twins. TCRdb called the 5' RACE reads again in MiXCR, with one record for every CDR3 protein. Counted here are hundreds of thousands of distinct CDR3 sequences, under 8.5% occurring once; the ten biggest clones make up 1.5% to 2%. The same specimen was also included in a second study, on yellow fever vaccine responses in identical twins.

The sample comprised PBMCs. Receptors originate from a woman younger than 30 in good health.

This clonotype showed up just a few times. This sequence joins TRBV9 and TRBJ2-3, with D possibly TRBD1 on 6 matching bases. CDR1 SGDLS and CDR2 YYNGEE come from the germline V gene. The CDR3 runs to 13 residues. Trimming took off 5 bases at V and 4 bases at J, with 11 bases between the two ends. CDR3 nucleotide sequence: TGTGCCAGCAGTAGGGGGTTTCCAGATACGCAGTATTTT. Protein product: CASSRGFPDTQYF.

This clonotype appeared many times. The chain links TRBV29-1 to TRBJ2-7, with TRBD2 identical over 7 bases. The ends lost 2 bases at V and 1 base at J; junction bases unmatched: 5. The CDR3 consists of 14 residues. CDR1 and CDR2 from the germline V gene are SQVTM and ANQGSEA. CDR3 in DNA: TGCAGCGTTGAAACCGGGACTAAGTCCTACGAGCAGTACTTC. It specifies CSVETGTKSYEQYF.

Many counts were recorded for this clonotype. In DNA, the CDR3 is TGTGCCAGCAGCCAAGGGGGAGCTAACTATGGCTACACCTTC. This sequence encodes CASSQGGANYGYTF. The chain employs TRBV7-9 and TRBJ1-2; D is perhaps TRBD1 (6 bases). This CDR3 is built from 14 residues. The V end was cut by 5 bases, the J end by 0 bases, with 10 bases between. CDR1 is SEHNR and CDR2 is FQNEAQ in the germline V gene (reference sequence).

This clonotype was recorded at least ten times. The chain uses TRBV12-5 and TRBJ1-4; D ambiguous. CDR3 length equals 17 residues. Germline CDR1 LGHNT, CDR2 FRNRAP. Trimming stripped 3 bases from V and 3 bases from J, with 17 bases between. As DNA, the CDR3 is TGTGCTAGTGGTTTAGGCCACACGAAGACGGCTAATGAAAAACTGTTTTTT. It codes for CASGLGHTKTANEKLFF.

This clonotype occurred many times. This CDR3 is CATSRDYASGMYEQYF. Here the CDR3 DNA reads TGTGCCACCAGCAGAGATTATGCTAGCGGGATGTACGAGCAGTACTTC. The genes are TRBV15 and TRBJ2-7, with 9 bases fitting TRBD2. The J segment lost 4 bases and the V segment lost 0 bases, leaving 7 bases of the junction unmatched. The CDR3 is made up of 16 amino acids. CDR1 and CDR2 (germline): LNHNV, YYDKDF (reference sequence).

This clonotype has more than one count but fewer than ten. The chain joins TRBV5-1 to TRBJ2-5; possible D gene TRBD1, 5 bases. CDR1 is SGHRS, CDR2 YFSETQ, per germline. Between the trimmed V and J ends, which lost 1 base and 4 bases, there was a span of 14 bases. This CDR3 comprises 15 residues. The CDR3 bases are TGCGCCAGCAGCTTGCCCCAGGGATGGGGAGAGACCCAGTACTTC. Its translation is CASSLPQGWGETQYF.

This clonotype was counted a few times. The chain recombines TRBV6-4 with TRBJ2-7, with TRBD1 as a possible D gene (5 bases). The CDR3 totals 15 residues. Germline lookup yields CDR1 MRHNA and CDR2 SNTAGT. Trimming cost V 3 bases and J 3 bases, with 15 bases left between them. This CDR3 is CASSDLRTRIYEQYV. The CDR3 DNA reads TGTGCCAGCAGTGATCTTCGGACAAGAATCTACGAGCAGTACGTC.

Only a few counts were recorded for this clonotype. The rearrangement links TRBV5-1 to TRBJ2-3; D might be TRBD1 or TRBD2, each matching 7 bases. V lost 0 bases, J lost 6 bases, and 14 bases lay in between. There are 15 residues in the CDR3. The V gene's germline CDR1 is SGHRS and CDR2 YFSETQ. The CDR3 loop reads CASSLGQGGLDTQYF. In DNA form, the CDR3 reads TGCGCCAGCAGCTTGGGTCAGGGGGGGCTGGATACGCAGTATTTT. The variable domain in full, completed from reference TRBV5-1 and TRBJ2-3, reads KAGVTQTPRYLIKTRGQQVTLSCSPISGHRSVSWYQQTPGQGLQFLFEYFSETQRNKGNFPGRFSGRQFSNSRSEMNVSTLELGDSALYLCASSLGQGGLDTQYFGPGTRLTVL.

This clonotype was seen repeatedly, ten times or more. The CDR3 nucleotides read TGTGCCACCCGGCCGGGGGGGGGCCGTACCGGGGAGCTGTTTTTT. Amino acid sequence: CATRPGGGRTGELFF. The J gene is TRBJ2-2, the V gene TRBV28; 8 nucleotides align to TRBD2. Germline assignment: CDR1 MDHEN and CDR2 SYDVKM. This CDR3 comprises 15 residues. The V and J ends lost 10 bases and 5 bases, in that order; junction bases with no gene match: 12. The full variable domain, with the rest looked up from reference TRBV28 and TRBJ2-2, is DVKVTQSSRYLVKRTGEKVFLECVQDMDHENMFWYRQDPGLGLRLIYFSYDVKMKEKGDIPEGYSVSREKKERFSLILESASTNQTSMYLCATRPGGGRTGELFFGEGSRLTVL.

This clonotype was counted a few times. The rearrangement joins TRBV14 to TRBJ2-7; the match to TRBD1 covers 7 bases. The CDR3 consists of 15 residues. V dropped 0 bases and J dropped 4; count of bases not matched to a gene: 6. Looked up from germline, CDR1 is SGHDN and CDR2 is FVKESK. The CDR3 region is CASSQDGHRGYEQYF. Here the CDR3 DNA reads TGTGCCAGCAGCCAAGATGGTCACAGGGGTTACGAGCAGTACTTC.

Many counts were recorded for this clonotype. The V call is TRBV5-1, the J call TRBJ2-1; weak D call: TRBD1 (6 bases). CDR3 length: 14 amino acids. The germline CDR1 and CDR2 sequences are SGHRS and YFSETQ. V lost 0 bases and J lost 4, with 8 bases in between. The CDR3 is CASSLDRVYNEQFF. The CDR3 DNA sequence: TGCGCCAGCAGCTTGGACAGGGTTTACAATGAGCAGTTCTTC.

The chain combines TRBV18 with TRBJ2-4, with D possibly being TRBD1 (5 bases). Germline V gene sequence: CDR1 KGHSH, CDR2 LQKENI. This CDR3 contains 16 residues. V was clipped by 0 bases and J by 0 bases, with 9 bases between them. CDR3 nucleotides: TGTGCCAGCTCACCACCACCAGGGATAGCCAAAAACATTCAGTACTTC. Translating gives CASSPPPGIAKNIQYF.

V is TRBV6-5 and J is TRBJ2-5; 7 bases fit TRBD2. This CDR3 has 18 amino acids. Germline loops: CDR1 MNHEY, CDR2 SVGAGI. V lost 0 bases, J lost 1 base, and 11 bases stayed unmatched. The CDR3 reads CASSYSIPLAGTQETQYF. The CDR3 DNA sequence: TGTGCCAGCAGTTACTCCATCCCCTTAGCGGGTACCCAAGAGACCCAGTACTTC.

The CDR3 DNA follows: TGTGCCAGCAGCTTAAAGGGCAGGGGGCGTTGGGAGACCCAGTACTTC. Protein product: CASSLKGRGRWETQYF. V is TRBV7-8 and J is TRBJ2-5, with 8 bases matching TRBD1. The ends lost 2 bases at V and 5 bases at J; junction bases unmatched: 10. The length of the CDR3 is 16 residues. Germline values: CDR1 SGHVS, CDR2 FQNEAQ.

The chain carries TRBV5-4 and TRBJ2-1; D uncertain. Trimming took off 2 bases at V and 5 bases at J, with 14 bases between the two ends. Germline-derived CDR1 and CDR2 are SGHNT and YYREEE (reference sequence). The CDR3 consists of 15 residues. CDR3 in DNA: TGTGCCAGCAGCTTTTTGCTGTCAACTGACAATGAGCAGTTCTTC. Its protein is CASSFLLSTDNEQFF.

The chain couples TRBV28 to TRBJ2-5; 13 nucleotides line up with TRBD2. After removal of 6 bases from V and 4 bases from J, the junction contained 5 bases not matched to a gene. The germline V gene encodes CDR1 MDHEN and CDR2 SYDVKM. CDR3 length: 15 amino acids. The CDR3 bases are TGTGCCAGCAGCGGACTAGCGGGAGTGGGAGAGACCCAGTACTTC. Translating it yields CASSGLAGVGETQYF.

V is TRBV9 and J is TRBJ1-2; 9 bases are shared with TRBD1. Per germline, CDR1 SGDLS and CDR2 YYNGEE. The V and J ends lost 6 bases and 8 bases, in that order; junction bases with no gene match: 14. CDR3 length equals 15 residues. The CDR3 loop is CASKPPPGQGGGYTF. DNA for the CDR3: TGTGCCAGCAAGCCCCCCCCGGGACAGGGTGGCGGCTACACCTTC.

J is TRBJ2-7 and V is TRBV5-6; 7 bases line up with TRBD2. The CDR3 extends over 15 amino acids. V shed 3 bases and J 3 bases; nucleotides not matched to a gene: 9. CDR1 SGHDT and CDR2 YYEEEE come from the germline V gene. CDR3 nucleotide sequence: TGTGCCAGCAGCTATAGAAGCGGGACCGGCTACGAGCAGTACGTC. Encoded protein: CASSYRSGTGYEQYV.

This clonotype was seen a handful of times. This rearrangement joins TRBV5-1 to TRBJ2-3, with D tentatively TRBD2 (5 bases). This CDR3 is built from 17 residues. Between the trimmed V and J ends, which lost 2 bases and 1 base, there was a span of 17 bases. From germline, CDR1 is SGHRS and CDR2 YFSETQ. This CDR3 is CASSFSAGNGGTDTQYF. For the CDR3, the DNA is TGCGCCAGCAGCTTTAGCGCTGGGAATGGAGGCACAGATACGCAGTATTTT. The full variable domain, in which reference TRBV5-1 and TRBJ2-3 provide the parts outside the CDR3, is KAGVTQTPRYLIKTRGQQVTLSCSPISGHRSVSWYQQTPGQGLQFLFEYFSETQRNKGNFPGRFSGRQFSNSRSEMNVSTLELGDSALYLCASSFSAGNGGTDTQYFGPGTRLTVL.

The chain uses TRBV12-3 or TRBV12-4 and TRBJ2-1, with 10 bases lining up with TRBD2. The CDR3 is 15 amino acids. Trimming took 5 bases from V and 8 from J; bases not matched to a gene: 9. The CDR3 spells CASSPAASGGDEQFF. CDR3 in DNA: TGTGCCAGCAGTCCGGCTGCTAGCGGGGGAGATGAGCAGTTCTTC.

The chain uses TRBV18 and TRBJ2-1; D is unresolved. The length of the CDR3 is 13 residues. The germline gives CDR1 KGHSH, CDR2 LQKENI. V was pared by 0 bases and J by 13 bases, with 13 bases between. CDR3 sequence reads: CASSPPTYGPQFF. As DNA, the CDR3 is TGTGCCAGCTCACCACCCACATATGGGCCTCAGTTCTTC.

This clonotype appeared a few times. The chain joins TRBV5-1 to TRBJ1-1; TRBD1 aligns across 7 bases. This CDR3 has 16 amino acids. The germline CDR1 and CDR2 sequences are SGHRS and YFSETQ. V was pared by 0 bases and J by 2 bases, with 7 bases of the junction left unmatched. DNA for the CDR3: TGCGCCAGCAGCTTGGCCCAGACAGGGCTTAACACTGAAGCTTTCTTT. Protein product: CASSLAQTGLNTEAFF.

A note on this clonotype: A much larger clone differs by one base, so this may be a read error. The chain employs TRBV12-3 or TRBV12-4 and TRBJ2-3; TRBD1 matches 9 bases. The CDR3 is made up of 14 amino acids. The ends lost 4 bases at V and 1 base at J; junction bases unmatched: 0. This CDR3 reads CASSWTGGTDTQYF. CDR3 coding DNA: TGTGCCAGCAGTTGGACAGGGGGCACAGATACGCAGTATTTT.

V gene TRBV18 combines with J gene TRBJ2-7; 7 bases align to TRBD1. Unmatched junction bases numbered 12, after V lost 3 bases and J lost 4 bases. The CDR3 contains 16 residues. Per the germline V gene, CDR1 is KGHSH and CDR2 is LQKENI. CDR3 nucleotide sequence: TGTGCCAGCTCACCCAGCGTCGGGACAGATAATTACGAGCAGTACTTC. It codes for CASSPSVGTDNYEQYF. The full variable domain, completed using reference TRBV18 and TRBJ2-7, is NAGVMQNPRHLVRRRGQEARLRCSPMKGHSHVYWYRQLPEEGLKFMVYLQKENIIDESGMPKERFSAEFPKEGPSILRIQQVVRGDSAAYFCASSPSVGTDNYEQYFGPGTRLTVT.

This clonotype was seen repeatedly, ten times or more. The DNA of the CDR3 is TGTGCCAGCAGTTTTGCCGGGGTGAACACTGAAGCTTTCTTT. Residues: CASSFAGVNTEAFF. This chain connects TRBV12-3 or TRBV12-4 to TRBJ1-1; D is ambiguous. The CDR3 consists of 14 residues. V was cut by 3 bases and J by 0 bases, with 8 bases left in between.

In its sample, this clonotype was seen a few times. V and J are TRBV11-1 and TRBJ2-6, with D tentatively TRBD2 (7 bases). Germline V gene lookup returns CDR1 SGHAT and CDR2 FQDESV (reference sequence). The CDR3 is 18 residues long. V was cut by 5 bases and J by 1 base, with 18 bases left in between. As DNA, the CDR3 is TGTGCCAGCAGCCCAGGGGAGGGGTCCTTTTCTGGGGCCAACGTCCTGACTTTC. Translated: CASSPGEGSFSGANVLTF.